The 27 T cell receptor beta chains below come from one sample, sequenced in a study of Tregs in tolerant kidney transplant recipients. Sequencing used immunoSEQ multiplex PCR; TCRdb keeps in-frame clones, though not all of them. The sample comprises about 94,000 clones, 80% to 95% of which are singletons, and approximately 0.48% rests with the top ten. The material was CD4+ T cells from blood, obtained before the transplant. The receptors derive from a human donor who received a combined kidney and bone marrow transplant.

This clone was recorded only once. The chain combines TRBV6-4 with TRBJ1-2; D unresolved. The V gene's germline CDR1 is MRHNA and CDR2 SNTAGT. V was shortened by 2 bases and J by 8 bases, with 12 bases between the two germline ends. The CDR3 contains 13 residues. CDR3 amino acids: CASSDRGSGGYTF. CDR3 bases: TGTGCCAGCAGTGACCGTGGGTCAGGCGGCTACACCTTC.

The genes are TRBV5-6 and TRBJ2-3; TRBD2 matches 7 bases. The CDR3 has 17 amino acids. Germline loops: CDR1 SGHDT, CDR2 YYEEEE. Trimming cost V 1 base and J 4 bases; bases outside gene matches: 12. For the CDR3, the DNA is TGTGCCAGCAGCTTGAGTTCGGGACTATTAAATCCAGATACGCAGTATTTT. Its translation is CASSLSSGLLNPDTQYF.

The count of this clone is one. The chain recombines TRBV15 with TRBJ1-5, with 7 positions matching TRBD1. With V trimmed by 3 bases and J by 1 base, 0 bases remained unmatched. The germline V gene has CDR1 LNHNV and CDR2 YYDKDF (reference sequence). The CDR3 contains 14 residues. CDR3 amino acids: CATSRTGSNQPQHF. The CDR3 nucleotides read TGTGCCACCAGCAGGACAGGGAGCAATCAGCCCCAGCATTTT.

This clone was counted once. The chain carries TRBV5-1 and TRBJ2-2; the match to TRBD2 covers 9 bases. Trimming removed 0 bases from V and 0 bases from J; junction bases left unmatched: 9. The V gene's germline CDR1 is SGHRS and CDR2 YFSETQ. CDR3 size: 19 residues. CDR3 region: CASSLGLAVDPSNTGELFF. The CDR3 coding sequence is TGCGCCAGCAGCTTGGGACTAGCGGTAGATCCCTCGAACACCGGGGAGCTGTTTTTT.

This chain uses TRBV11-2 with TRBJ1-5, with D hard to call. Deletions cut 4 bases from V and 10 bases from J, with 20 bases between. The CDR3 consists of 15 residues. The germline CDR1 and CDR2 sequences are SGHAT and FQNNGV. Written as DNA, the CDR3 is TGTGCCAGCAGCTATGGGGTGGGGAACGGGGAACCCCAGCATTTT. This translates into CASSYGVGNGEPQHF.

This chain joins TRBV5-1 and TRBJ1-1; 12 nucleotides align to TRBD1. CDR1 and CDR2 from the germline V gene are SGHRS and YFSETQ. The CDR3 loop spans 15 amino acids. Unmatched junction bases numbered 5, after V lost 0 bases and J lost 8 bases. For the CDR3, the DNA is TGCGCCAGCAGCTTGGGTGGGACAGGGGGCGCGGAAGCTTTCTTT. The encoded protein is CASSLGGTGGAEAFF.

This CDR3 reads CASSGGQLTDTQYF. CDR3 bases: TGCGCCAGCAGCGGGGGACAACTAACAGATACGCAGTATTTT. The chain recombines TRBV5-1 with TRBJ2-3; tentative D call: TRBD1 (6 bases). This CDR3 has 14 amino acids. CDR1 and CDR2 from the germline V gene are SGHRS and YFSETQ. Trimming cost V 4 bases and J 3 bases, with 12 bases left between them.

V gene TRBV4-1 combines with J gene TRBJ1-4; D unresolved. The CDR3 consists of 16 residues. The germline V gene has CDR1 MGHRA and CDR2 YSYEKL. V was cut by 2 bases and J by 3 bases, with 13 bases left in between. The CDR3 DNA reads as TGCGCCAGCAGCCAATTGAATACCGGAGCTAATGAAAAACTGTTTTTT. Translation gives CASSQLNTGANEKLFF.

V and J are TRBV28 and TRBJ1-3; D not certain. V gave up 1 base and J gave up 4 bases, with 5 bases separating them. In germline, CDR1 is MDHEN, CDR2 SYDVKM. The length of the CDR3 is 13 residues. CDR3 in DNA: TGTGCCAGCAGTTTATTAGAGGGAAACACCATATATTTT. It specifies CASSLLEGNTIYF.

This clone showed up just once. This sequence joins TRBV7-2 and TRBJ2-7; tentatively, D is TRBD2 (7 bases). This CDR3 is 14 amino acids long. V lost 5 bases, J lost 4 bases, and 15 bases lay in between. Germline V CDR1 and CDR2: SGHTA, FQGNSA. The CDR3 nucleotides are TGTGCCAGCAGCCGGAGGGGAGGGGGATACGAGCAGTACTTC. This codes for CASSRRGGGYEQYF.

This sequence joins TRBV18 and TRBJ2-4; a possible D gene is TRBD2 (5 bases). Germline lookup yields CDR1 KGHSH and CDR2 LQKENI. Deletions cut 2 bases from V and 6 bases from J, with 20 bases between. The CDR3 has 17 amino acids. The CDR3 sequence: CASSPIGRLPVGNIQYF. CDR3 coding DNA: TGTGCCAGCTCACCAATAGGAAGACTACCTGTCGGAAACATTCAGTACTTC.

This sequence joins TRBV25-1 and TRBJ2-7; 12 bases are a match to TRBD1. CDR3 length equals 15 residues. J lost 8 bases, V lost 1 base, and 6 bases had no gene match. CDR1 is MGHDK, CDR2 SYGVNS, per germline. The CDR3 DNA is TGTGCCAGCAGTGAATGGCCGGGACAGGGGGCAAAGCAGTACTTC. Its translation is CASSEWPGQGAKQYF.

This rearrangement joins TRBV25-1 to TRBJ2-2, with 7 bases fitting TRBD1. This CDR3 spans 16 amino acids. Losses at the gene ends were 5 bases for V and 4 bases for J; bases not matched to a gene: 10. Germline V gene lookup returns CDR1 MGHDK and CDR2 SYGVNS. The CDR3 spells CASSKWTGQSTGELFF. The DNA for the CDR3 is TGTGCCAGCAGTAAATGGACAGGACAATCCACCGGGGAGCTGTTTTTT.

The chain uses TRBV9 and TRBJ2-3; 11 bases are shared with TRBD2. The CDR3 is made up of 14 amino acids. Per the germline V gene, CDR1 is SGDLS and CDR2 is YYNGEE. The V segment lost 3 bases and the J segment 5 bases; nucleotides outside the gene matches: 2. CDR3 sequence (DNA): TGTGCCAGCAGCGACACTAGCGGGGGAGATACGCAGTATTTT. This gives the protein CASSDTSGGDTQYF.

The CDR3 DNA sequence: TGTGCCAGCAGTGGCGGGACGCAAGAGACCCAGTACTTC. This codes for CASSGGTQETQYF. The J gene is TRBJ2-5, the V gene TRBV2; D may be TRBD2 (6 bases). The V end lost 4 bases, the J end lost 2 bases, and 8 bases lay between the germline ends. Germline lookup yields CDR1 SNHLY and CDR2 FYNNEI. The CDR3 has 13 residues.

The chain couples TRBV5-8 to TRBJ2-1, with 9 bases lining up with TRBD1. Unmatched junction bases numbered 2, after V lost 1 base and J lost 3 bases. This CDR3 has 15 amino acids. CDR1 is SGHTS, CDR2 YDEGEE, per germline. DNA for the CDR3: TGTGCCAGCAGCTTGAGGGGACAGGGCTACAATGAGCAGTTCTTC. As protein: CASSLRGQGYNEQFF.

The genes are TRBV6-6 and TRBJ1-2; D is ambiguous. With 8 bases removed from V and 6 bases from J, the gap between germline ends came to 16 bases. The CDR3 spans 13 residues. Germline V gene data show CDR1 as MNHNY and CDR2 as SVGAGI (reference sequence). CDR3 nucleotide sequence: TGTGCCAGCTCCCTCCGGGCGGGTGATGGCTACACCTTC. This sequence encodes CASSLRAGDGYTF.

The chain's CDR3 is CASSIGTGGTNEKLFF. CDR3 DNA: TGCGCCAGCAGCATCGGGACAGGGGGAACTAATGAAAAACTGTTTTTT. J is TRBJ1-4 and V is TRBV5-1, with 11 bases matching TRBD1. Germline-derived CDR1 and CDR2 are SGHRS and YFSETQ. J was trimmed by 1 base and V by 4 bases; bases with no gene match: 3. The CDR3 is 16 residues long. The entire variable domain, with the rest obtained from reference TRBV5-1 and TRBJ1-4, is as follows: KAGVTQTPRYLIKTRGQQVTLSCSPISGHRSVSWYQQTPGQGLQFLFEYFSETQRNKGNFPGRFSGRQFSNSRSEMNVSTLELGDSALYLCASSIGTGGTNEKLFFGSGTQLSVL.

The V and J genes are TRBV6-6 and TRBJ2-1; no clear D. Per germline, CDR1 MNHNY and CDR2 SVGAGI (reference sequence). This CDR3 region has 15 residues. Trimming removed 6 bases from V and 7 bases from J, with 19 bases in between. CDR3: CASSLRPTNENEQFF. DNA of the CDR3: TGTGCCAGCAGCCTACGACCGACAAACGAGAATGAGCAGTTCTTC.

CDR3: CASSLLAGGPIETQYF. The DNA of the CDR3 is TGTGCCAGCAGCCTCCTAGCGGGAGGGCCAATAGAGACCCAGTACTTC. J is TRBJ2-5 and V is TRBV11-3; 12 nucleotides match TRBD2. Germline trimming cut 5 bases from V and 4 bases from J; bases unmatched to any gene: 8. CDR1 is SGHNT, CDR2 YENEEA, per germline. The CDR3 loop spans 16 amino acids.

CDR3 residues: CATSSSDLTGSYEQYF. CDR3 DNA sequence: TGTGCCACCAGCAGCTCCGACCTGACAGGGTCGTACGAGCAGTACTTC. The chain has TRBV15 and TRBJ2-7; 7 bases fit TRBD1. V was clipped by 3 bases and J by 4 bases; unmatched bases: 12. This CDR3 is built from 16 residues. Germline CDR1 reads LNHNV; CDR2 reads YYDKDF (reference sequence). The full variable domain, its missing parts supplied by reference TRBV15 and TRBJ2-7, is DAMVIQNPRYQVTQFGKPVTLSCSQTLNHNVMYWYQQKSSQAPKLLFHYYDKDFNNEADTPDNFQSRRPNTSFCFLDIRSPGLGDTAMYLCATSSSDLTGSYEQYFGPGTRLTVT.

This clone was found once. V and J are TRBV6-5 and TRBJ2-3, with 7 positions matching TRBD1. The CDR3 has 15 amino acids. The germline CDR1 and CDR2 sequences are MNHEY and SVGAGI. The trim removed 2 bases at V and 3 bases at J, leaving 5 bases unmatched. The CDR3 is CASSYRGLGTDTQYF. As DNA, the CDR3 is TGTGCCAGCAGTTACAGGGGGCTAGGAACAGATACGCAGTATTTT.

V usage is TRBV7-5 and J usage is TRBJ2-5; the D segment call TRBD2 is taken from the table without a DNA check. TRBV7-5 is a pseudogene segment. CDR3 length equals 12 residues. CDR3 bases: TGTGTCAGAAGCTTAATACAAGAGACCCAGTACTTC. Its protein product is CVRSLIQETQYF.

This chain uses TRBV7-9 with TRBJ1-4; 9 bases agree with TRBD1. Unmatched junction bases numbered 3, after V lost 2 bases and J lost 8 bases. CDR1 is SEHNR and CDR2 is FQNEAQ in the germline V gene (reference sequence). This CDR3 comprises 14 residues. CDR3 loop: CASSLSGTGEKLFF. CDR3 in DNA: TGTGCCAGCAGCTTATCGGGGACAGGGGAAAAACTGTTTTTT.

This clone has just one count. V gene TRBV15 combines with J gene TRBJ1-2, with 7 bases aligning to TRBD1. The CDR3 sequence is 16 residues long. Germline CDR1 LNHNV, CDR2 YYDKDF (reference sequence). The J segment lost 2 bases and the V segment lost 3 bases, leaving 9 bases of the junction unmatched. In DNA, the CDR3 is TGTGCCACCAGCAGCGGCGTGGGCAGGGGGAACTATGGCTACACCTTC. Translated, it gives CATSSGVGRGNYGYTF.

The chain has TRBV30 and TRBJ2-5; 8 positions match TRBD2. The CDR3 loop spans 14 amino acids. Germline V CDR1 and CDR2: GTSNPN, SVGIG (reference sequence). J gave up 5 bases and V 2 bases, and 7 bases lay outside the gene matches. CDR3 protein: CAWSSGRGGETQYF. CDR3 nucleotides: TGTGCCTGGAGTTCCGGGAGGGGGGGGGAGACCCAGTACTTC.

The genes are TRBV11-3 and TRBJ1-1; D gene uncertain. The V end lost 3 bases, the J end lost 0 bases, and 2 bases lay between the germline ends. Germline values: CDR1 SGHNT, CDR2 YENEEA. CDR3 length: 12 amino acids. CDR3 bases: TGTGCCAGCAGCTTCTTGAACACTGAAGCTTTCTTT. It specifies CASSFLNTEAFF.